This T cell receptor beta chain comes out of a study of T-cell reconstitution after alpha-beta-depleted transplantation in children. General study findings and limits: The study reportedly traced alpha-beta T cells about two months after transplant to several hundred expanded graft clones.

As it was prepared, the TCRbeta library received unique molecular identifiers. TCRdb recomputed calls from the PCR reads with MiXCR, one row per CDR3 protein. Of fewer than 750,000 distinct CDR3 sequences listed, around 27% are singletons. Trimming cost V 6 bases and J 2 bases, with 8 bases left between them. Germline CDR1 reads DFQATT; CDR2 reads SNEGSKA (reference sequence). The CDR3 is 12 amino acids. Details on this clonotype: What it binds is not known.

The V gene is TRBV20-1, the J gene TRBJ2-1; D unclear. Specimen: PBMCs, collected before TCRalphabeta/CD19-depleted stem cell transplant. The origin of this receptor is a boy under two years old with Wiskott-Aldrich syndrome, due to receive a stem cell transplant. CDR3 in DNA: TGCAGTGCATCAATAGCCTACAATGAGCAGTTCTTC. As protein: CSASIAYNEQFF.